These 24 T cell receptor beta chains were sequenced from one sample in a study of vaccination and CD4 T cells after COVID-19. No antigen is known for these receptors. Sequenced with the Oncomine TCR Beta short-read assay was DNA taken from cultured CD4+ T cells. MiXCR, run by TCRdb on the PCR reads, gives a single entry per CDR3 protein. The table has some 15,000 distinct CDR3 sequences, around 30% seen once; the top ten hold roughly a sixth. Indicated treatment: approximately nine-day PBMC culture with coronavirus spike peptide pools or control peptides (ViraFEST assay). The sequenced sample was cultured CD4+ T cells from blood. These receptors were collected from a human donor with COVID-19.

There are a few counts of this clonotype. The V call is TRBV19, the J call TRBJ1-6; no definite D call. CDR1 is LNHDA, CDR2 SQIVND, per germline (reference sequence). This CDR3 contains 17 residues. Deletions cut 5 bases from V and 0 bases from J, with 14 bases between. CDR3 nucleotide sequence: TGTGCCAGTAGTTTCCCGCTGGCGAGCTCCTATAATTCACCCCTCCACTTT. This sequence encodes CASSFPLASSYNSPLHF.

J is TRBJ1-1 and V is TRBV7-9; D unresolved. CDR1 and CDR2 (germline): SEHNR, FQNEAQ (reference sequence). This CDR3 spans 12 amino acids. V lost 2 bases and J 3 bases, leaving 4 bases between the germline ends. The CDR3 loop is CASSLPHTEAFF. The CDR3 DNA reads TGTGCCAGCAGCTTACCTCACACTGAAGCTTTCTTT.

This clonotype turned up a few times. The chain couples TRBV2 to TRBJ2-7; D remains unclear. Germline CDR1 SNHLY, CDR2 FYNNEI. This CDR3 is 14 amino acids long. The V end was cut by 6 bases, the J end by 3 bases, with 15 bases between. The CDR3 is CASRWNMLYYEQYF. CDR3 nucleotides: TGTGCCAGCAGATGGAACATGCTTTACTACGAGCAGTACTTC.

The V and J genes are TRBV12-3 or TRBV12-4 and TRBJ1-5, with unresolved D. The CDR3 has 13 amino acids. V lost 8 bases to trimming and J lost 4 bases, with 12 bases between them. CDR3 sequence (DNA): TGTGCCAGCCAAGGGTTCGTAAATCAGCCCCAGCATTTT. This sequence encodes CASQGFVNQPQHF.

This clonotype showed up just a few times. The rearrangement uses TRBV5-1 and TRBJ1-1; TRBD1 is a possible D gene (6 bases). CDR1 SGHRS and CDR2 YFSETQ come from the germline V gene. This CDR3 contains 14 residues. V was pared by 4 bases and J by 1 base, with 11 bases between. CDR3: CASSLGGENTEAFF. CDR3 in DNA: TGCGCCAGCAGCCTTGGGGGCGAGAACACTGAAGCTTTCTTT. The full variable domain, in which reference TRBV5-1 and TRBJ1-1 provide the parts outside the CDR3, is KAGVTQTPRYLIKTRGQQVTLSCSPISGHRSVSWYQQTPGQGLQFLFEYFSETQRNKGNFPGRFSGRQFSNSRSEMNVSTLELGDSALYLCASSLGGENTEAFFGQGTRLTVV.

As DNA, the CDR3 is TGTGCCAGCAGCTTGGTATTCGGGAATAACGAGCAGTACTTC. Translated: CASSLVFGNNEQYF. The chain uses TRBV7-9 and TRBJ2-7; D might be TRBD2 (5 bases). Germline loops: CDR1 SEHNR, CDR2 FQNEAQ (reference sequence). Trimming removed 3 bases from V and 5 bases from J, with 14 bases in between. The CDR3 is 14 residues long.

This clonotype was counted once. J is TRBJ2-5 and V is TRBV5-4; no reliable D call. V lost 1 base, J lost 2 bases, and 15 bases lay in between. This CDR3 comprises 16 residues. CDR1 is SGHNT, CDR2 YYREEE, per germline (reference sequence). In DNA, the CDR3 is TGTGCCAGCAGCTTGCCCACCCGAACACCTCAAGAGACCCAGTACTTC. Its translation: CASSLPTRTPQETQYF.

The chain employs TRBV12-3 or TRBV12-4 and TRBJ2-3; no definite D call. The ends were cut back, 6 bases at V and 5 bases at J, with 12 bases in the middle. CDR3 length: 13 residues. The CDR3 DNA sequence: TGTGCCAGCAGCGTGGACGATCGAGATACGCAGTATTTT. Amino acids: CASSVDDRDTQYF.

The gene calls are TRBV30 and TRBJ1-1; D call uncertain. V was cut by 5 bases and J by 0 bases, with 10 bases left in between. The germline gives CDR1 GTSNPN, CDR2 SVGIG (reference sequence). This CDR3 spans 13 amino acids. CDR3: CAWFGGMNTEAFF. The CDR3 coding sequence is TGTGCCTGGTTTGGAGGGATGAACACTGAAGCTTTCTTT.

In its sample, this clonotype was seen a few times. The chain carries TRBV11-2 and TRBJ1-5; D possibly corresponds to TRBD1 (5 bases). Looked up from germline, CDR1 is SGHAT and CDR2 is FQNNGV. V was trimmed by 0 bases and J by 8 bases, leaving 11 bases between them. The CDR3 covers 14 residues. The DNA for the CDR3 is TGTGCCAGCAGCTTAGATTCGGCGGGGGAGCCCCAGCATTTT. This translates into CASSLDSAGEPQHF.

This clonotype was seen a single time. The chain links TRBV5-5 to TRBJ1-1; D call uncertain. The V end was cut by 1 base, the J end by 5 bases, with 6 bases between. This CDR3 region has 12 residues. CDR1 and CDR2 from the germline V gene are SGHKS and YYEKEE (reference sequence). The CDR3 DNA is TGTGCCAGCAGCTTGTTCGAAACTGAAGCTTTCTTT. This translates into CASSLFETEAFF.

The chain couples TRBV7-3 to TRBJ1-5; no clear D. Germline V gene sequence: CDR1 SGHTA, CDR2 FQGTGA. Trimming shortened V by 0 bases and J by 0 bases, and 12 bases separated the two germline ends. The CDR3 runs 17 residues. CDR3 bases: TGTGCCAGCAGCTTAACTAACGGGGATTATAGCAATCAGCCCCAGCATTTT. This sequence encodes CASSLTNGDYSNQPQHF. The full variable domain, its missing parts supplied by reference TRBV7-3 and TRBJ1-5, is GAGVSQTPSNKVTEKGKYVELRCDPISGHTALYWYRQSLGQGPEFLIYFQGTGAADDSGLPNDRFFAVRPEGSVSTLKIQRTERGDSAVYLCASSLTNGDYSNQPQHFGDGTRLSIL.

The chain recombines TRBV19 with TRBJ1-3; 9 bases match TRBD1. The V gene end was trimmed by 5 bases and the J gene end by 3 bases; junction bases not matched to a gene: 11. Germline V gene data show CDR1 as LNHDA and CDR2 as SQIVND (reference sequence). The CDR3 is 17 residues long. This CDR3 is CASSSPGQGIGGNTIYF. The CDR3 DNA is TGTGCCAGTAGTTCGCCGGGACAGGGAATCGGTGGAAACACCATATATTTT.

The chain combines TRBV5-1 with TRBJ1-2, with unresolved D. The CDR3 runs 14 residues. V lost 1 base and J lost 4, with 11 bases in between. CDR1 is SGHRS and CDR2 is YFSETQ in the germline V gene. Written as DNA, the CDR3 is TGCGCCAGCAGCTTGTCATGGAGAGGCTATGGCTACACCTTC. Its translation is CASSLSWRGYGYTF.

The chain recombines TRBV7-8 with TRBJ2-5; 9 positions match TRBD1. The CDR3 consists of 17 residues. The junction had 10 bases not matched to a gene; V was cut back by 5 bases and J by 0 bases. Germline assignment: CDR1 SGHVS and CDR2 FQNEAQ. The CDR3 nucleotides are TGTGCCAGCAGCGTATACACGACAGGGGGGTACCAAGAGACCCAGTACTTC. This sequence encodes CASSVYTTGGYQETQYF.

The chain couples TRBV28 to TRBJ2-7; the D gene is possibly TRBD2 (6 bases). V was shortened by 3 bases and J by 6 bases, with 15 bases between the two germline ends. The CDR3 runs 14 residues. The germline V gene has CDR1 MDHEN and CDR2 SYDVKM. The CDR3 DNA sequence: TGTGCCAGCAGTTTCCCAGCGGGTCGGTCCGAGCAGTACTTC. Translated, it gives CASSFPAGRSEQYF.

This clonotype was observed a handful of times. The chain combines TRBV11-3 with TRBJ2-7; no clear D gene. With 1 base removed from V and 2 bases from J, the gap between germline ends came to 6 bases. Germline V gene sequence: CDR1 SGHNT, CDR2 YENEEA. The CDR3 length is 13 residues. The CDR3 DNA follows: TGTGCCAGCAGCTTAGGGGAAACCTACGAGCAGTACTTC. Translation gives CASSLGETYEQYF.

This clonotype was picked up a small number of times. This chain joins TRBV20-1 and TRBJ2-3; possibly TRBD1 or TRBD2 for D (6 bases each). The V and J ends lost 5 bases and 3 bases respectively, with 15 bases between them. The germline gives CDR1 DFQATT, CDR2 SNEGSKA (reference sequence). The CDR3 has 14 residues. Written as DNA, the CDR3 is TGCAGTGCTGAAACGGGGGCTGGGACAGATACGCAGTATTTT. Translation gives CSAETGAGTDTQYF.

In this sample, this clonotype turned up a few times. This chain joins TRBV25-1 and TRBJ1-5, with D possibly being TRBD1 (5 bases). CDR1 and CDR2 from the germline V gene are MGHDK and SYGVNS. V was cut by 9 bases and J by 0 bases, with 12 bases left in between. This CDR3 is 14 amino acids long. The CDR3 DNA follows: TGTGCCAGTACTGGGACGAATAGCAATCAGCCCCAGCATTTT. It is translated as CASTGTNSNQPQHF. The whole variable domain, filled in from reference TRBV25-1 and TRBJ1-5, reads EADIYQTPRYLVIGTGKKITLECSQTMGHDKMYWYQQDPGMELHLIHYSYGVNSTEKGDLSSESTVSRIRTEHFPLTLESARPSHTSQYLCASTGTNSNQPQHFGDGTRLSIL.

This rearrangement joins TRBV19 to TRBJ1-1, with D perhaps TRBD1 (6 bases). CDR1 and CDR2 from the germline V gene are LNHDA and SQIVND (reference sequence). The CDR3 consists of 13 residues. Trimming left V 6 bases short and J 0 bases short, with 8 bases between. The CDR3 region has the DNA TGTGCCAGTAGACAGGGCTTGAACACTGAAGCTTTCTTT. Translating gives CASRQGLNTEAFF.

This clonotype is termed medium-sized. This chain's CDR3 is CASSLLDRNSPLHF. In DNA, the CDR3 is TGTGCCAGCAGTTTGTTGGACAGGAATTCACCCCTCCACTTT. V usage is TRBV27 and J usage is TRBJ1-6; 7 bases are shared with TRBD1. Germline V CDR1 and CDR2: MNHEY, SMNVEV (reference sequence). Germline trimming cut 3 bases from V and 7 bases from J; bases unmatched to any gene: 3. The CDR3 covers 14 residues.

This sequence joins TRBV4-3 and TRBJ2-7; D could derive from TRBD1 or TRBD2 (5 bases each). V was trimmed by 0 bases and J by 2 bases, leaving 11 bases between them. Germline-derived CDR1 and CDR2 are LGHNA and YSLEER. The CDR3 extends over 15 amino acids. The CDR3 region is CASSQEGPGPYEQYF. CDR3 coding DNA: TGCGCCAGCAGCCAAGAGGGTCCGGGGCCCTACGAGCAGTACTTC.

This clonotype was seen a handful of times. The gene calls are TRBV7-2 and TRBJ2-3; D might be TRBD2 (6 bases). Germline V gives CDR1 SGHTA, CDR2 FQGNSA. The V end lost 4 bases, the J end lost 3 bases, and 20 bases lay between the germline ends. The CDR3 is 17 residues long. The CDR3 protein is CASSSFPRLGLTDTQYF. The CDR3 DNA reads TGTGCCAGCAGCTCTTTCCCCCGACTAGGATTGACAGATACGCAGTATTTT. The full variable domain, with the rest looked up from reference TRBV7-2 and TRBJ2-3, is GAGVSQSPSNKVTEKGKDVELRCDPISGHTALYWYRQSLGQGLEFLIYFQGNSAPDKSGLPSDRFSAERTGGSVSTLTIQRTQQEDSAVYLCASSSFPRLGLTDTQYFGPGTRLTVL.

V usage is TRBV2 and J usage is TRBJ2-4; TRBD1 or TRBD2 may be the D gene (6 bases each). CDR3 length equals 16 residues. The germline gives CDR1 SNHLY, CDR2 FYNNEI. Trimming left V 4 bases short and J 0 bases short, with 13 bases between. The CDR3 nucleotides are TGTGCCAGCAGTGTAACCAGGGGACTAGCCAAAAACATTCAGTACTTC. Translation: CASSVTRGLAKNIQYF.